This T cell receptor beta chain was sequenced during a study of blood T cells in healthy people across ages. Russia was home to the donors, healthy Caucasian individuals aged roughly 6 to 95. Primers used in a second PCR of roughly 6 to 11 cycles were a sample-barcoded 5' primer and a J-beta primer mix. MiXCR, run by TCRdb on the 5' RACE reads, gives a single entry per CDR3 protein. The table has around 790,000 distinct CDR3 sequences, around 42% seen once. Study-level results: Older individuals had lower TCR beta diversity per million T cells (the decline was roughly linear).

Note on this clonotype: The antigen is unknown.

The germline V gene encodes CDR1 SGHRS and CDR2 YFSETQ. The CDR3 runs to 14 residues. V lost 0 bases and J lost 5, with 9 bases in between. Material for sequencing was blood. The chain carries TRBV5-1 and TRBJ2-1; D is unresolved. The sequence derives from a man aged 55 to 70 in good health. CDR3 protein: CASSLGRQNNEQFF. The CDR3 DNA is TGCGCCAGCAGCTTGGGACGGCAGAACAATGAGCAGTTCTTC.